This entry lists 25 T cell receptor beta chains sequenced from one sample in a study of T cells in Graves' hyperthyroidism and ophthalmopathy. The CDR3 regions of TCR beta were amplified from RNA transcripts. The TCR CDR3 first-round RT-PCR relied on the HTBI primer set. TCRdb re-called the multiplex PCR reads through MiXCR, storing one row per CDR3 protein. The repertoire includes about 640,000 distinct CDR3 sequences, more than 20% of them detected once, and more than 30% sits in the top ten. The specimen was blood. The receptor source for this set is a man younger than 40 with Graves' ophthalmopathy.

V is TRBV28 and J is TRBJ1-2; TRBD1 is a possible D gene (5 bases). The CDR3 consists of 12 residues. V gave up 8 bases and J gave up 8 bases, with 15 bases separating them. Germline CDR1 and CDR2: MDHEN and SYDVKM. CDR3 bases: TGTGCCAGCCGGGGAGTCGGGGACGGCTACACCTTC. Its translation is CASRGVGDGYTF.

V usage is TRBV19 and J usage is TRBJ2-2, with D uncertain. Between the trimmed V and J ends, which lost 5 bases and 6 bases, there was a span of 10 bases. Looked up from germline, CDR1 is LNHDA and CDR2 is SQIVND (reference sequence). The CDR3 has 13 amino acids. The CDR3 here is CASSVGWAGELFF. The CDR3 coding sequence is TGTGCCAGTAGTGTAGGATGGGCCGGGGAGCTGTTTTTT.

This chain's CDR3 is CASSIWGPSGSSYNEQFF. For the CDR3, the DNA is TGTGCCAGTAGTATATGGGGTCCTAGCGGGAGCTCCTACAATGAGCAGTTCTTC. The chain uses TRBV19 and TRBJ2-1; 10 bases line up with TRBD2. CDR1 is LNHDA, CDR2 SQIVND, per germline (reference sequence). The trim removed 2 bases at V and 0 bases at J, leaving 7 bases unmatched. The CDR3 totals 18 residues.

This clonotype turned up a few times. The CDR3 protein is CASSHTDVGPGNQPQHF. The CDR3 nucleotides read TGTGCCAGCAGTCATACAGATGTGGGGCCGGGCAATCAGCCCCAGCATTTT. V is TRBV28 and J is TRBJ1-5; possibly TRBD1 for D (5 bases). The CDR3 is made up of 17 amino acids. Germline loops: CDR1 MDHEN, CDR2 SYDVKM. Trimming took off 5 bases at V and 2 bases at J, with 19 bases between the two ends.

This clonotype was seen many times. V and J are TRBV7-9 and TRBJ2-7; 10 bases match TRBD1. Germline CDR1 is SEHNR and CDR2 is FQNEAQ (reference sequence). The CDR3 covers 15 residues. V lost 5 bases and J lost 6; bases outside the gene matches: 10. This chain's CDR3 is CASSLRGTGEREQYF. CDR3 sequence (DNA): TGTGCCAGCAGCCTAAGAGGGACAGGGGAACGCGAGCAGTACTTC.

This clonotype was seen a handful of times. V gene TRBV6-1 combines with J gene TRBJ2-3, with 9 bases matching TRBD1. CDR1 and CDR2 from the germline V gene are MNHNS and SASEGT. This CDR3 comprises 15 residues. The junction had 8 bases not matched to a gene; V was cut back by 8 bases and J by 2 bases. The CDR3 here is CASYRDRVPTDTQYF. CDR3 DNA sequence: TGTGCCAGCTATAGGGACAGGGTTCCCACAGATACGCAGTATTTT.

A word on this clonotype: This may be a read error: a much more frequent sequence differs by one nucleotide. The gene calls are TRBV12-3 or TRBV12-4 and TRBJ1-5; the D gene is possibly TRBD1 (6 bases). The CDR3 consists of 14 residues. V dropped 6 bases and J dropped 6 bases, with 15 bases sitting between them. CDR3 in amino acids: CASREQGAGQPQHF. CDR3 bases: TGTGCCAGCAGAGAACAGGGAGCCGGTCAGCCCCAGCATTTT.

This clonotype was recorded many times. The rearrangement uses TRBV30 and TRBJ2-3, with no clear D. The CDR3 consists of 11 residues. Germline V gene data show CDR1 as GTSNPN and CDR2 as SVGIG (reference sequence). V was trimmed by 4 bases and J by 2 bases, leaving 4 bases between them. The CDR3 bases are TGTGCCTGGACCCTCACAGATACGCAGTATTTT. Translating it yields CAWTLTDTQYF.

The sample holds many counts of this clonotype. The chain carries TRBV7-2 and TRBJ1-1; D call uncertain. Germline V gene data show CDR1 as SGHTA and CDR2 as FQGNSA. V lost 2 bases to trimming and J lost 2 bases, with 6 bases between them. This CDR3 region has 13 residues. The CDR3 DNA sequence: TGTGCCAGCAGCTTAATGGGAAACACTGAAGCTTTCTTT. It specifies CASSLMGNTEAFF.

This clonotype was picked up many times. V usage is TRBV16 and J usage is TRBJ2-7, with 9 bases matching TRBD1. The V gene end was trimmed by 4 bases and the J gene end by 2 bases; junction bases not matched to a gene: 9. This CDR3 spans 16 amino acids. Germline V gene sequence: CDR1 KGHSY, CDR2 FQNENV. The CDR3 DNA sequence: TGTGCCAGCAGCCCCGATCCCGGGACAGGGACCTACGAGCAGTACTTC. It specifies CASSPDPGTGTYEQYF. The whole variable domain, remainder taken from reference TRBV16 and TRBJ2-7, is GEEVAQTPKHLVRGEGQKAKLYCAPIKGHSYVFWYQQVLKNEFKFLISFQNENVFDETGMPKERFSAKCLPNSPCSLEIQATKLEDSAVYFCASSPDPGTGTYEQYFGPGTRLTVT.

This clonotype was seen a handful of times. V usage is TRBV28 and J usage is TRBJ2-3, with 11 bases lining up with TRBD2. This CDR3 is built from 19 residues. Germline V CDR1 and CDR2: MDHEN, SYDVKM. J gave up 7 bases and V 2 bases, and 17 bases lay outside the gene matches. The CDR3 nucleotides are TGTGCCAGCAGTTTAGTGTGGGGCCTCGGGGGACTAGCGGCCTATACGCAGTATTTT. This translates into CASSLVWGLGGLAAYTQYF.

With respect to this clonotype: This may stem from a read error, because a much larger clone lies one nucleotide away. The chain has TRBV6-5 and TRBJ1-5; no definite D call. The CDR3 has 13 residues. The germline V and J ends were trimmed by 2 bases and 4 bases, with 6 bases remaining between them. Germline lookup yields CDR1 MNHEY and CDR2 SVGAGI. In nucleotides, the CDR3 is TGTGCCAGCAGTTACGGTGCGAATCAGCCCCAGCATTTT. Translating gives CASSYGANQPQHF.

This clonotype was recorded many times. The rearrangement uses TRBV20-1 and TRBJ1-1; possible D gene TRBD1, 6 bases. CDR1 and CDR2 from the germline V gene are DFQATT and SNEGSKA (reference sequence). This CDR3 is 16 amino acids long. The CDR3 bases are TGCAGGACTAAGAGAGGTGGGGGGGCCGGTCGTACTGAAGCTTTCTTT. Protein: CRTKRGGGAGRTEAFF.

J is TRBJ2-7 and V is TRBV28; no clear D gene. Trimming pared 7 bases from V and 7 bases from J, leaving 29 bases between. Germline V gives CDR1 MDHEN, CDR2 SYDVKM. The CDR3 is 17 amino acids. In DNA, the CDR3 is TGTGCCAGCACCCAAAGTGGAGCCTCCCCCCCCTGGGGTGAGCAGTACTTC. Translating gives CASTQSGASPPWGEQYF.

Note on this clonotype: A junction end diverges from the germline sequence, so it may reflect a read error. This sequence joins TRBV7-7 and TRBJ2-2, with 8 bases aligning to TRBD1. This CDR3 has 14 residues. The germline V gene has CDR1 SSHAT and CDR2 FNYEAQ (reference sequence). CDR3 bases: TGTGCTAGCAGCGCGGACAGGGATGACGGGGAGCTGTTTTTT. Translation gives CASSADRDDGELFF. The full variable domain, rest sourced from reference TRBV7-7 and TRBJ2-2, is GAGVSQSPRYKVTKRGQDVTLRCDPISSHATLYWYQQALGQGPEFLTYFNYEAQPDKSGLPSDRFSAERPEGSISTLTIQRTEQRDSAMYRCASSADRDDGELFFGEGSRLTVL.

This clonotype was seen many times. The chain links TRBV2 to TRBJ2-7; TRBD2 aligns across 12 bases. CDR1 and CDR2 (germline): SNHLY, FYNNEI. V lost 5 bases to trimming and J lost 6 bases; unmatched junction nucleotides: 11. CDR3 length: 16 amino acids. The CDR3: CASSSLAGGISGEQYF. The CDR3 DNA is TGTGCCAGCAGTTCTCTAGCGGGAGGGATCTCAGGCGAGCAGTACTTC.

This clonotype was observed many times. This chain joins TRBV28 and TRBJ2-1; 8 nucleotides line up with TRBD2. Germline trimming cut 10 bases from V and 0 bases from J; bases unmatched to any gene: 8. The CDR3 contains 15 residues. Germline V gene sequence: CDR1 MDHEN, CDR2 SYDVKM. CDR3 sequence reads: CATSSAGGSYNEQFF. The DNA for the CDR3 is TGTGCCACCTCCAGCGCGGGAGGCTCCTACAATGAGCAGTTCTTC.

This clonotype was counted only a few times. The CDR3 reads CASSSDRDLTNYGYTF. CDR3 sequence (DNA): TGTGCCAGCAGTTCAGACCGGGACCTTACTAACTATGGCTACACCTTC. The V gene is TRBV28, the J gene TRBJ1-2; D might be TRBD1 (5 bases). Germline V lookup: CDR1 MDHEN, CDR2 SYDVKM. Trimming took 4 bases from V and 0 from J, leaving 15 bases between them. This CDR3 spans 16 amino acids.

This clonotype has only a few counts. V usage is TRBV27 and J usage is TRBJ1-1, with a possible D match to TRBD1 (5 bases). This CDR3 has 13 amino acids. Germline V gives CDR1 MNHEY, CDR2 SMNVEV (reference sequence). V was clipped by 6 bases and J by 5 bases, with 13 bases between them. This CDR3 is CASRRGGWTEAFF. DNA for the CDR3: TGTGCCAGCAGGAGGGGTGGTTGGACTGAAGCTTTCTTT.

This clonotype was seen ten or more times. V and J are TRBV7-9 and TRBJ2-7; D gene unclear. The CDR3 totals 12 residues. CDR1 is SEHNR, CDR2 FQNEAQ, per germline (reference sequence). V was trimmed by 2 bases and J by 5 bases, leaving 7 bases between them. The CDR3 nucleotides read TGTGCCAGCAGCTTACCCCCCCACGAGCAGTACTTC. Translation: CASSLPPHEQYF. Supplemented by reference TRBV7-9 and TRBJ2-7, the full variable domain reads DTGVSQNPRHKITKRGQNVTFRCDPISEHNRLYWYRQTLGQGPEFLTYFQNEAQLEKSRLLSDRFSAERPKGSFSTLEIQRTEQGDSAMYLCASSLPPHEQYFGPGTRLTVT.

This chain connects TRBV10-3 to TRBJ2-6, with 8 bases matching TRBD2. The CDR3 length is 18 residues. The V gene's germline CDR1 is ENHRY and CDR2 SYGVKD. Trimming cost V 8 bases and J 0 bases; bases outside gene matches: 12. CDR3 protein: CAIPGGGTASSGANVLTF. CDR3 nucleotide sequence: TGTGCCATCCCCGGGGGGGGTACTGCCAGCTCTGGGGCCAACGTCCTGACTTTC.

The chain uses TRBV7-8 and TRBJ1-2; D is undetermined. Germline CDR1 SGHVS, CDR2 FQNEAQ. Trimming removed 5 bases from V and 3 bases from J, with 10 bases in between. The CDR3 has 13 residues. CDR3 coding DNA: TGTGCCAGCAGCGAAGGAGGCCACTATGGCTACACCTTC. It yields the protein CASSEGGHYGYTF.

CDR3 sequence: CSASLAGVAYEQYF. CDR3 DNA sequence: TGCAGTGCTTCACTAGCGGGAGTCGCCTACGAGCAGTACTTC. The rearrangement joins TRBV20-1 to TRBJ2-7; 11 bases line up with TRBD2. CDR3 length: 14 amino acids. V was pared by 5 bases and J by 2 bases, with 5 bases of the junction left unmatched. The germline gives CDR1 DFQATT, CDR2 SNEGSKA (reference sequence).

This clonotype appeared a few times. The rearrangement joins TRBV2 to TRBJ1-6; 7 bases match TRBD1. Germline V gene lookup returns CDR1 SNHLY and CDR2 FYNNEI. With V trimmed by 5 bases and J by 10 bases, 14 bases remained unmatched. The CDR3 spans 16 residues. The CDR3 sequence: CASSPIHRGAGSPLHF. The CDR3 region has the DNA TGTGCCAGCAGTCCTATACACAGGGGCGCGGGGTCACCCCTCCACTTT.

The J gene is TRBJ2-5, the V gene TRBV11-2, with a tentative D call TRBD1 (7 bases). The CDR3 runs to 17 residues. With 3 bases removed from V and 4 bases from J, the gap between germline ends came to 21 bases. CDR1 SGHAT and CDR2 FQNNGV come from the germline V gene. CDR3 DNA sequence: TGTGCCAGCAGCTTTGATCCGCGGACAGGAGGGAGAGAGACCCAGTACTTC. Its translation: CASSFDPRTGGRETQYF.